A selection of T cell receptor beta chains follows, all from one sample in a study of blood T cell repertoires in COVID-19. Sequenced by immunoSEQ multiplex PCR; TCRdb stores in-frame clones only, minus some. The data contain hundreds of thousands of clones, roughly 87% of them singletons. Sequenced sample: peripheral blood. The receptors originated from a woman younger than 45 with acute or convalescent COVID-19. Both conserved end residues are part of each CDR3. D genes are given only for firm matches. Clone size appears in some rows only: once, few, many, or a class for an expanded clone.

clone size | J gene | V gene | D gene | CDR3 DNA | CDR3 protein
NA | TRBJ2-2 | TRBV7-6 | TRBD2 | TGTGCCGGGCGCGGTCGGCGGGAGGGTTCCGGGGAGCTGTTTTTT | CAGRGRREGSGELFF
NA | TRBJ1-6 | TRBV5-4 | TRBD1 | TGTGCCAGCAGCCCACGGACAGGAGATAATTCACCCCTCCACTTT | CASSPRTGDNSPLHF
NA | TRBJ2-5 | TRBV27 | TRBD2 | TGTGCCAGCAGGACATGGGGGGGTGGGGAAGAGACCCAGTACTTC | CASRTWGGGEETQYF
NA | TRBJ1-1 | TRBV4-3 | NA | TGCGCCAGCAGCCAAGAACCCCAGTTCGTGAACACTGAAGCTTTCTTT | CASSQEPQFVNTEAFF
NA | TRBJ1-6 | TRBV9 | TRBD1 | TGTGCCAGCAGCCCAGACCGGACAGGGGTAAATTCACCCCTCCACTTT | CASSPDRTGVNSPLHF
NA | TRBJ1-5 | TRBV19 | NA | TGTGCCAGTAGTCCTCTTCGCAATCAGCCCCAGCATTTT | CASSPLRNQPQHF
NA | TRBJ2-3 | TRBV7-9 | TRBD2 | TGTGCCAGCAGCTTAACTAGCGGGAGTGCGTTAGATACGCAGTATTTT | CASSLTSGSALDTQYF
NA | TRBJ2-1 | TRBV5-1 | TRBD2 | TGCGCCAGCAGCCCCGCGAGCGGGAACTACAATGAGCAGTTCTTC | CASSPASGNYNEQFF
NA | TRBJ2-1 | TRBV10-2 | NA | TGCGCCAGCAGTGACTATAGCTCCTACAATGAGCAGTTCTTC | CASSDYSSYNEQFF
NA | TRBJ1-4 | TRBV7-2 | NA | TGTGCCAGCAGCTCAGGGACACTCGAACTGTTTTTT | CASSSGTLELFF
NA | TRBJ2-6 | TRBV27 | NA | TGTGCCAGCAGTTCCGACAGCGCCAACGTCCTGACTTTC | CASSSDSANVLTF
NA | TRBJ2-3 | TRBV20-1 | NA | TGCAGTGCTAGAGATTTGGGCTCCCAGTATTTT | CSARDLGSQYF
NA | TRBJ2-5 | TRBV14 | NA | TGTGCCAGCAGCCCAGGAGGTCTGTACCAAGAGACCCAGTACTTC | CASSPGGLYQETQYF
NA | TRBJ2-1 | TRBV2 | TRBD2 | TGTGCCAGCAAGGGGCTAGCGGGCCTCCCCCTGTTCTTC | CASKGLAGLPLFF
NA | TRBJ1-2 | TRBV19 | NA | TGTGCCAGTAGTAACAGGGAGAACTATGGCTACACCTTC | CASSNRENYGYTF
NA | TRBJ2-3 | TRBV5-1 | TRBD2 | TGCGCCAGCAGCGCCCTAGCGGGAGGGACAGATACGCAGTATTTT | CASSALAGGTDTQYF
NA | TRBJ2-5 | TRBV19 | TRBD2 | TGTGCCAGTAGTTCCGGGACTAGCGGGGGCGAGACCCAGTACTTC | CASSSGTSGGETQYF
few | TRBJ2-1 | TRBV18 | TRBD2 | TGTGCCAGCTCAACGACTAGCGGTGACTACAATGAGCAGTTCTTC | CASSTTSGDYNEQFF
NA | TRBJ2-3 | TRBV6-2/TRBV6-3 | NA | TGTGCCAGCAGTTACTCGAGTAGCGGAACTAGCACAGATACGCAGTATTTT | CASSYSSSGTSTDTQYF
NA | TRBJ2-1 | TRBV27 | NA | TGTGCCAGCAGGGCGGAGTACAATGAGCAGTTCTTC | CASRAEYNEQFF
NA | TRBJ1-5 | TRBV19 | NA | TGTGCCAGTAGTATACAGATCGGCCAGGGAAGGGATCAGCCCCAGCATTTT | CASSIQIGQGRDQPQHF
NA | TRBJ2-7 | TRBV15 | NA | TGTGCCACCAGCAGAGATGCGGCGAGCTACGAGCAGTACTTC | CATSRDAASYEQYF
NA | TRBJ2-1 | TRBV9 | NA | TGTGCCAGCAGCGTTTACTCGGGATCCTACAATGAGCAGTTCTTC | CASSVYSGSYNEQFF
NA | TRBJ2-7 | TRBV3-1/TRBV3-2 | TRBD1 | TGTGCCAGCAGCCATCAGCCGGGACAGACCTACGAGCAGTACTTC | CASSHQPGQTYEQYF
NA | TRBJ2-5 | TRBV11-3 | TRBD2 | TGTGCCAGCAGGTTCACTAGCGGGGGACAAGAGACCCAGTACTTC | CASRFTSGGQETQYF
few | TRBJ2-3 | TRBV30 | NA | TGTGCCTGGAAAATATTGAGGACAGATACGCAGTATTTT | CAWKILRTDTQYF
NA | TRBJ2-2 | TRBV7-2 | NA | TGTGCCAGCAGCTTACGGCGGCCCGACGCGAACACCGGGGAGCTGTTTTTT | CASSLRRPDANTGELFF
NA | TRBJ2-3 | TRBV3-1/TRBV3-2 | TRBD2 | TGTGCCAGCAGCCAAGCGGGGGGATTCACAGATACGCAGTATTTT | CASSQAGGFTDTQYF
NA | TRBJ1-3 | TRBV7-6 | TRBD1 | TGTGCCAGCAGCATCTCTCCGGGACAGGGTGTTGGAAACACCATATATTTT | CASSISPGQGVGNTIYF
once | TRBJ2-7 | TRBV6-6 | TRBD1 | TGTGCCAGCAGGATCGGGACAGGGCTCTACGAGCAGTACTTC | CASRIGTGLYEQYF
NA | TRBJ1-4 | TRBV5-1 | TRBD1 | TGCGCCAGCAGGACGTTCTGGACAGGGGGTGCAACTAATGAAAAACTGTTTTTT | CASRTFWTGGATNEKLFF
NA | TRBJ2-5 | TRBV5-6 | TRBD1 | TGTGCCAGCAGGGGCCGACAGGGGTCAGGGACCCAGTACTTC | CASRGRQGSGTQYF
NA | TRBJ2-3 | TRBV5-1 | TRBD2 | TGCGCCAGCAGCTCAACGGGACTAGCGACTAGCACAGATACGCAGTATTTT | CASSSTGLATSTDTQYF
NA | TRBJ2-1 | TRBV27 | TRBD2 | TGTGCCAGCAGTAGGACTAGCGGGATGTACAATGAGCAGTTCTTC | CASSRTSGMYNEQFF
NA | TRBJ2-7 | TRBV5-1 | NA | TGCGCCAGCAGGGACGGGATCTACGAGCAGTACTTC | CASRDGIYEQYF
NA | TRBJ2-7 | TRBV28 | TRBD2 | TGTGCCAGCAGAAGCCTCACCCGACATCGGGGGGGCGCCTCCTACGAGCAGTACTTC | CASRSLTRHRGGASYEQYF
NA | TRBJ1-2 | TRBV19 | NA | TGTGCCAGCGCCGACAGGCCGCCCAGATTTAACTATGGCTACACCTTC | CASADRPPRFNYGYTF
NA | TRBJ2-3 | TRBV2 | NA | TGTGCCAGCAGTGAGAGGGATACGCAGTATTTT | CASSERDTQYF
NA | TRBJ2-7 | TRBV4-2 | TRBD2 | TGTGCCAGCAGCCAAGAGTCCGGGACTAGCGGGAACTACGAGCAGTACTTC | CASSQESGTSGNYEQYF
once | TRBJ1-2 | TRBV4-3 | TRBD1 | TGCGCCAGCAGCCAAGATTCAGGGGGTCTGTACACCTTC | CASSQDSGGLYTF
NA | TRBJ1-4 | TRBV2 | TRBD1 | TGTGCCAGCAGTGATCTTAGGACAGGGGACGAAAAACTGTTTTTT | CASSDLRTGDEKLFF
NA | TRBJ1-2 | TRBV19 | NA | TGTGCCAGTACCCTGAACTTAGGGGATGGCTACACCTTC | CASTLNLGDGYTF
NA | TRBJ1-2 | TRBV10-3 | TRBD1 | TGTGCCATCAGCCGGGACAGGGGTCTCAGTGGCTACACCTTC | CAISRDRGLSGYTF
once | TRBJ2-3 | TRBV9 | TRBD1 | TGTGCCAGCAGCGTAGCTGGTAGGGGGCCTCCAGATACGCAGTATTTT | CASSVAGRGPPDTQYF
NA | TRBJ1-5 | TRBV6-5 | NA | TGTGCCAGCAGACGACGCTGGACGGGGGAGCCCCAGCATTTT | CASRRRWTGEPQHF
NA | TRBJ1-1 | TRBV7-2 | TRBD1 | TGTGCCAGCAGCATGCCGGGACAGGGGGCGAACACTGAAGCTTTCTTT | CASSMPGQGANTEAFF
NA | TRBJ2-5 | TRBV19 | TRBD2 | TGTGCCAGTAGTATTGGGTCTCTGGGGACTAGCGGGAGGCGAAAGACCCAGTACTTC | CASSIGSLGTSGRRKTQYF
NA | TRBJ2-2 | TRBV27 | NA | TGTGCCAGCAGTTTGTCGGCAGGGATAAACACCGGGGAGCTGTTTTTT | CASSLSAGINTGELFF
NA | TRBJ2-7 | TRBV2 | NA | TGTGCCAACGGGGGACAGTACTCCTACGAGCAGTACTTC | CANGGQYSYEQYF
NA | TRBJ1-1 | TRBV2 | NA | TGTGCCAGCAGTCGCTCGGTTCAACTCACTGAAGCTTTCTTT | CASSRSVQLTEAFF
NA | TRBJ2-5 | TRBV7-2 | TRBD2 | TGTGCCAGCAGCAGAAAAGTCGATAGCGGGAATGGGGAGACCCAGTACTTC | CASSRKVDSGNGETQYF
few | TRBJ1-2 | TRBV14 | TRBD1 | TGTGCCAGCAGCGTCTGGACAGGGAATGGCTACACCTTC | CASSVWTGNGYTF
NA | TRBJ2-7 | TRBV10-3 | TRBD1 | TGTGCCATCTCCTCCGGGACAGGGGGCTACGAGCAGTACTTC | CAISSGTGGYEQYF
NA | TRBJ2-3 | TRBV2 | TRBD2 | TGTGCCAGCAGTGAAGGGGTGCTAGCGGAGAAAAGCACAGATACGCAGTATTTT | CASSEGVLAEKSTDTQYF
NA | TRBJ2-1 | TRBV6-5 | NA | TGTGCCAGCAGGGAGAGGTTGGAGCAGTTCTTC | CASRERLEQFF